This TCR beta chain was recorded in a study of vaccination effects on CD4 cells after COVID-19. In the study overall: Two doses of either BNT162b2 or mRNA-1273 were given to each participant. General study findings and limits: In healthy vaccinees, only 1 of 255 vaccine-induced clones cross-reacted with common cold coronaviruses.

TCRdb's table, derived via immunoSEQ multiplex PCR, lists solely in-frame clones and lacks some. The profile shows tens of thousands of clones, around 73% of them singletons. With regard to this clone: Its target is not known.

Pools of viral peptides were used by the ViraFEST assay to expand antigen-specific CD4+ T cells ahead of sequencing. Cultured cells yielded isolated CD4+ T cells after around 10 days. Nucleocapsid antibody tests were negative, and the vaccine recipients had no prior SARS-CoV-2 infection. Cultures used 2 million or so PBMC per well, approximately 10 IU/ml IL-2 and about 10 ug/ml peptides. Between the trimmed V and J ends, which lost 7 bases and 4 bases, there was a span of 17 bases. The V gene's germline CDR1 is MNHEY and CDR2 SVGAGI. The CDR3 is 15 residues long. The source of this sequence is a human donor who received a COVID-19 vaccine. The genes are TRBV6-5 and TRBJ2-1; D might be TRBD2 (5 bases). The sample was CD4+ T cells from PBMCs cultured with SARS-CoV-2 spike peptides, taken before COVID-19 vaccination. This CDR3 reads CASTAGGTGYNEQFF. The CDR3 DNA follows: TGTGCCAGCACCGCGGGTGGCACCGGTTACAATGAGCAGTTCTTC.